These T cell receptor beta chains were read from a single sample in a study of shared clonotypes between healthy human individuals. Sequenced by immunoSEQ multiplex PCR; TCRdb stores in-frame clones only, minus some. The sample contains under 1 million clones, about 91% of which appear only once. Sequencing was carried out using naive CD8+ T cells sorted from blood. Receptor source: a man aged 30-40 years in good health. CDR3s include the opening cysteine and the closing phenylalanine or tryptophan. The D gene is left open where the match is weak. Size is omitted from some rows. Given values are once, few, many or a class for expanded clones.

v_gene	abundance	d_gene	j_gene	CDR3nt	CDR3aa
TRBV9	.	.	TRBJ1-2	TGTGCCAGCAGCGCTACACAGGGAGGATCCTATGGCTACACCTTC	CASSATQGGSYGYTF
TRBV5-1	.	.	TRBJ2-5	TGCGCCAGCAGCTTGAGGCCCGAGACGTTATTAAAAGAGACCCAGTACTTC	CASSLRPETLLKETQYF
TRBV9	.	.	TRBJ2-6	TGTGCCAGCAGCGTAGAGACACAGGGAAGCTCTGGGGCCAACGTCCTGACTTTC	CASSVETQGSSGANVLTF
TRBV7-3	.	TRBD2	TRBJ2-3	TGTGCCAGCAGCTTGGGACTAGCGGGAGGGTTAGATACGCAGTATTTT	CASSLGLAGGLDTQYF
TRBV4-2	.	TRBD2	TRBJ2-3	TGTGCCAGCAGCCGCACTAGCGGGAGTCGAGATACGCAGTATTTT	CASSRTSGSRDTQYF
TRBV7-3	.	.	TRBJ2-5	TGTGCCAGCAGCTTAGCAGGGGCAGGAGAGACCCAGTACTTC	CASSLAGAGETQYF
TRBV7-9	.	.	TRBJ1-2	TGTGCCAGCAGCTTAGCAGAGAGAGAGGACTCCTATGGCTACACCTTC	CASSLAEREDSYGYTF
TRBV28	few	.	TRBJ2-7	TGTGCCAGCACGGGTTTTAACTACGAGCAGTACTTC	CASTGFNYEQYF
TRBV10-2	.	.	TRBJ2-5	TGCGCCAGCACGCCTGGGGCGCCAGGTCGCGAGACCCAGTACTTC	CASTPGAPGRETQYF
TRBV27	.	.	TRBJ1-5	TGTGCCAGCACCCCAACCCAGGGATTGAATCAGCCCCAGCATTTT	CASTPTQGLNQPQHF
TRBV28	.	.	TRBJ1-2	TGTGCCAGCCAAAGCGGCAGGATTAACTATGGCTACACCTTC	CASQSGRINYGYTF
TRBV28	.	.	TRBJ1-4	TGTGCCAGCAGTTTATCTGTGTCCCCGCAGGGAAAACTGTTTTTT	CASSLSVSPQGKLFF
TRBV11-2	.	.	TRBJ2-7	TGTGCCAGCAGCTTCCCCCTCGGCGTCTCCTACGAGCAGTACTTC	CASSFPLGVSYEQYF
TRBV10-2	.	.	TRBJ2-1	TGCGCCAGCCGACCCCATCCCGGACTCCAGGCCTACAATGAGCAGTTCTTC	CASRPHPGLQAYNEQFF
TRBV28	once	TRBD1	TRBJ2-2	TGTGCCAGCAGTCCGGACAGGGTGAACACCGGGGAGCTGTTTTTT	CASSPDRVNTGELFF
TRBV25-1	.	TRBD2	TRBJ2-7	TGTGCCAGCAGTGAATATATCGGGGGGGCAGGGAATAAGTACTTC	CASSEYIGGAGNKYF
TRBV7-9	.	.	TRBJ2-1	TGTGCCAGCAGCTTAGGTTCTGGGGGCGGTGAGCAGTTCTTC	CASSLGSGGGEQFF
TRBV6-6	.	.	TRBJ2-7	TGTGCCAGCAGTTACCTATCATCCTACGAGCAGTACTTC	CASSYLSSYEQYF
TRBV27	.	.	TRBJ2-7	TGTGCCAGCAGTCATCTAGCGCTCCTCTCCTACGAGCAGTACTTC	CASSHLALLSYEQYF
TRBV14	.	TRBD1	TRBJ1-2	TGTGCCAGCAGCGGGACAGGGCTTGATGGCTACACCTTC	CASSGTGLDGYTF
TRBV7-9	.	.	TRBJ1-4	TGTGCCAGCAGCTCCCGTACAGTCCATGAAAAACTGTTTTTT	CASSSRTVHEKLFF
TRBV27	.	TRBD1	TRBJ2-7	TGTGCCAGCAGTTTAACGGGACAGCCCTACGAGCAGTACTTC	CASSLTGQPYEQYF
TRBV7-9	.	TRBD1	TRBJ1-2	TGTGCCAGCAGCTCAAGTCGGCGGACAGGGGGAGGCTACACCTTC	CASSSSRRTGGGYTF
TRBV28	.	.	TRBJ1-4	TGTGCCAGCAGTCTGTGCGCGAGAGAAAAACTGTTTTTT	CASSLCAREKLFF
TRBV27	once	.	TRBJ2-7	TGTGCCAGCAGTTTATCCTACTATCGCGAGCAGTACTTC	CASSLSYYREQYF
TRBV5-5	.	TRBD2	TRBJ2-1	TGTGCCAGCAGCCCCCATCCGGGACTAGCCTTATACAATGAGCAGTTCTTC	CASSPHPGLALYNEQFF
TRBV7-9	.	.	TRBJ2-2	TGTGCCAGCAAGCCGACAGGGAACACCGGGGAGCTGTTTTTT	CASKPTGNTGELFF
TRBV9	.	TRBD1	TRBJ1-4	TGTGCCAGCAGCGTACAGGGGGCTAATGAAAAACTGTTTTTT	CASSVQGANEKLFF
TRBV7-9	.	.	TRBJ2-7	TGTGCCAGCAGCCCCCGACAAAGCAACGAGCAGTACTTC	CASSPRQSNEQYF
TRBV7-8	.	TRBD2	TRBJ2-7	TGTGCCAGCAGCCAGCGGGAGTCTTTGTACGAGCAGTACTTC	CASSQRESLYEQYF
TRBV27	.	.	TRBJ1-2	TGTGCCAGCAGAAAACAGGGAATAGACGGCTATGGCTACACCTTC	CASRKQGIDGYGYTF
TRBV27	.	TRBD2	TRBJ2-2	TGTGCCAGCAGTGACCGATGGGCTAGCGGGAGGGCCATGATTTCAGGGGAGCTGTTTTTT	CASSDRWASGRAMISGELFF
TRBV29-1	.	.	TRBJ2-7	TGCAGCGTTGGACGCGGTGATTCCTACGAGCAGTACTTC	CSVGRGDSYEQYF
TRBV28	.	.	TRBJ2-7	TGTGCCAGCAGGACAGTAAAGAGCTCCTACGAGCAGTACTTC	CASRTVKSSYEQYF
TRBV13	once	.	TRBJ2-7	TGTGCCAGCAGCTCATACAGGGTCCGGTACGAGCAGTACTTC	CASSSYRVRYEQYF
TRBV11-2	.	.	TRBJ2-6	TGTGCCAGCAGCGACCAAAAGTTGGCCTGGGCCAACGTCCTGACTTTC	CASSDQKLAWANVLTF
TRBV13	.	.	TRBJ2-1	TGTGCCAGCATCCCTGGGTCTAGCGCCTACAATGAGCAGTTCTTC	CASIPGSSAYNEQFF
TRBV10-2	.	.	TRBJ2-6	TGCGCCAGCAGTGAGTCTGAGGCCGGGGCCAACGTCCTGACTTTC	CASSESEAGANVLTF
TRBV19	.	.	TRBJ1-2	TGTGCCAGTAGATTAATAGAGGCGAGTGGCTACACCTTC	CASRLIEASGYTF
TRBV7-9	.	TRBD1	TRBJ2-2	TGTGCCAGCAGCCGGGACAGGGACAACCTTTACACCGGGGAGCTGTTTTTT	CASSRDRDNLYTGELFF
TRBV7-9	.	.	TRBJ2-1	TGTGCCAGCAGCTCCTTTAGGAGCTCCTACAATGAGCAGTTCTTC	CASSSFRSSYNEQFF
TRBV4-2	once	TRBD2	TRBJ2-1	TGTGCCAGCAGCCAAGATCTACCCGGACTAGCGGGAGGGGGTAGTGAGCAGTTCTTC	CASSQDLPGLAGGGSEQFF
TRBV19	many	TRBD2	TRBJ2-2	TGTGCCAGTAGTTCAGTAGCGGGAGACACCGGGGAGCTGTTTTTT	CASSSVAGDTGELFF
TRBV30	.	.	TRBJ2-7	TGTGCCTGGAGTGACAGCTACGAGCAGTACTTC	CAWSDSYEQYF
TRBV10-1	once	.	TRBJ1-1	TGCGCCAGCAGTGGGAGAGTGAACACTGAAGCTTTCTTT	CASSGRVNTEAFF
TRBV7-8	.	.	TRBJ1-1	TGTGCCAGCAGCTCCGACGGAGGTCTGACATTGAACACTGAAGCTTTCTTT	CASSSDGGLTLNTEAFF
TRBV27	once	.	TRBJ1-5	TGTGCCAGCAGTTCCCGGCCAGGGGTAAATCAGCCCCAGCATTTT	CASSSRPGVNQPQHF
TRBV5-1	.	.	TRBJ2-7	TGCGCCAGCAGCTTGATTGGGGAGCAGTACTTC	CASSLIGEQYF
TRBV5-8	.	.	TRBJ1-5	TGTGCCAGCAGCTTCTTTTCAGGGAATCAGCCCCAGCATTTT	CASSFFSGNQPQHF
TRBV7-2	.	.	TRBJ2-3	TGTGCCAGCAGCTTATGGGACCTCACAGATACGCAGTATTTT	CASSLWDLTDTQYF